This entry lists 20 T cell receptor beta chains sequenced from one sample in a study of blood T cell repertoires in COVID-19. This table comes from immunoSEQ multiplex PCR, and its TCRdb copy is limited to in-frame clones, with some not included. In the table there are 150,000 or so clones, about 86% of which are singletons. Sequencing was carried out using peripheral blood. These receptors all come from a man over 45 with active or convalescent COVID-19.

The V call is TRBV7-6, the J call TRBJ1-4; D ambiguous. The V end was cut by 5 bases, the J end by 8 bases, with 12 bases between. CDR1 and CDR2 (germline): SGHVS, FNYEAQ. The CDR3 is 13 residues long. DNA for the CDR3: TGTGCCAGCAGCCCGGGTACAATAGAAAAACTGTTTTTT. Translated: CASSPGTIEKLFF.

The J gene is TRBJ1-1, the V gene TRBV7-9; D uncertain. This CDR3 spans 15 amino acids. Looked up from germline, CDR1 is SEHNR and CDR2 is FQNEAQ (reference sequence). Trimming took 3 bases from V and 0 from J, leaving 11 bases between them. CDR3 sequence: CASSLEGALNTEAFF. The CDR3 coding sequence is TGTGCCAGCAGCTTGGAGGGTGCCTTGAACACTGAAGCTTTCTTT.

This chain joins TRBV3-1 (or the pseudogene TRBV3-2) and TRBJ2-7; the match to TRBD2 covers 14 bases. V was clipped by 4 bases and J by 3 bases; unmatched bases: 14. Germline values: CDR1 LGHDT, CDR2 YNNKEL (reference sequence). This CDR3 is 19 amino acids long. The CDR3 region has the DNA TGTGCCAGCAGCCCCACGCTGGGCGGGACTAGCGGGAGCCACTACGAGCAGTACTTC. Protein sequence: CASSPTLGGTSGSHYEQYF.

This rearrangement joins TRBV27 to TRBJ2-7; TRBD1 might be the D (6 bases). The CDR3 is 13 amino acids. CDR1 is MNHEY, CDR2 SMNVEV, per germline (reference sequence). Between the trimmed V and J ends, which lost 5 bases and 2 bases, there was a span of 10 bases. This CDR3 is CASSKTGPYEQYF. In DNA form, the CDR3 reads TGTGCCAGCAGTAAGACAGGACCCTACGAGCAGTACTTC.

J is TRBJ1-6 and V is TRBV9; D gene ambiguous. The V end was cut by 3 bases, the J end by 7 bases, with 14 bases between. The CDR3 length is 15 residues. Germline CDR1 SGDLS, CDR2 YYNGEE. The CDR3 protein is CASSEEQPSNSPLHF. The CDR3 bases are TGTGCCAGCAGCGAGGAACAGCCCTCGAATTCACCCCTCCACTTT.

The V gene is TRBV5-5, the J gene TRBJ2-3; 7 bases align to TRBD1. Germline values: CDR1 SGHKS, CDR2 YYEKEE (reference sequence). CDR3 length: 16 amino acids. Trimming removed 0 bases from V and 1 base from J; junction bases left unmatched: 5. The CDR3: CASSLVWTGGTDTQYF. The CDR3 coding sequence is TGTGCCAGCAGCTTGGTATGGACAGGAGGCACAGATACGCAGTATTTT.

V usage is TRBV7-9 and J usage is TRBJ2-7; 14 positions agree with TRBD2. The CDR3 is 15 residues long. Germline trimming cut 3 bases from V and 4 bases from J; bases unmatched to any gene: 2. The germline gives CDR1 SEHNR, CDR2 FQNEAQ (reference sequence). CDR3 sequence: CASSFGLAGGYEQYF. Written as DNA, the CDR3 is TGTGCCAGCAGCTTCGGACTAGCGGGAGGTTACGAGCAGTACTTC.

The chain joins TRBV7-9 to TRBJ2-1; no clear D gene. This CDR3 is built from 12 residues. V shed 1 base and J shed 12 bases, with 10 bases lying between them. CDR1 and CDR2 from the germline V gene are SEHNR and FQNEAQ (reference sequence). This CDR3 is CASSLVSQLQFF. In nucleotides, the CDR3 is TGTGCCAGCAGCTTAGTTTCCCAGTTGCAGTTCTTC.

The gene calls are TRBV29-1 and TRBJ2-1, with 7 bases aligning to TRBD1. The CDR3 covers 13 residues. J lost 6 bases, V lost 6 bases, and 8 bases had no gene match. Germline CDR1 and CDR2: SQVTM and ANQGSEA. The CDR3 reads CSVSYYRGNEQFF. The CDR3 coding sequence is TGCAGCGTCTCATATTACAGGGGCAATGAGCAGTTCTTC.

The chain carries TRBV7-2 and TRBJ1-1; 10 positions match TRBD1. CDR3 size: 14 residues. The germline V gene has CDR1 SGHTA and CDR2 FQGNSA. V lost 4 bases to trimming and J lost 5 bases; unmatched junction nucleotides: 4. CDR3 protein: CASSSTGGRTEAFF. The CDR3 DNA follows: TGTGCCAGCAGCTCGACAGGGGGCCGAACTGAAGCTTTCTTT.

This clone was counted a few times. The CDR3: CASTERGTYTGELFF. The CDR3 DNA sequence: TGTGCCAGCACCGAAAGGGGGACGTACACCGGGGAGCTGTTTTTT. This rearrangement joins TRBV2 to TRBJ2-2; TRBD1 might be the D (6 bases). Trimming shortened V by 7 bases and J by 3 bases, and 15 bases separated the two germline ends. CDR1 is SNHLY, CDR2 FYNNEI, per germline. The CDR3 extends over 15 amino acids.

The J gene is TRBJ1-3, the V gene TRBV30; maybe TRBD1 (5 bases). Germline-derived CDR1 and CDR2 are GTSNPN and SVGIG (reference sequence). V lost 3 bases to trimming and J lost 1 base, with 16 bases between them. The CDR3 contains 16 residues. As DNA, the CDR3 is TGTGCCTGGAGGGACGTGGGGGGTTTTTCTGGAAACACCATATATTTT. Residues: CAWRDVGGFSGNTIYF.

The CDR3 DNA reads TGTGCCAGCAGCGTTAAACGGGGAGGCGGGTCACCCCTCCACTTT. Translation gives CASSVKRGGGSPLHF. The chain couples TRBV6-5 to TRBJ1-6; no clear D gene. V shed 6 bases and J shed 10 bases, with 19 bases lying between them. CDR1 and CDR2 from the germline V gene are MNHEY and SVGAGI. The CDR3 runs 15 residues.

The chain is built from TRBV5-1 and TRBJ2-5; D remains ambiguous. Germline CDR1 is SGHRS and CDR2 is YFSETQ. The CDR3 runs to 14 residues. V lost 0 bases, J lost 5 bases, and 11 bases lay in between. The CDR3 DNA sequence: TGCGCCAGCAGCTTGGCCCGGGTTGGGGAGACCCAGTACTTC. It specifies CASSLARVGETQYF. The full variable domain, completed using reference TRBV5-1 and TRBJ2-5, is KAGVTQTPRYLIKTRGQQVTLSCSPISGHRSVSWYQQTPGQGLQFLFEYFSETQRNKGNFPGRFSGRQFSNSRSEMNVSTLELGDSALYLCASSLARVGETQYFGPGTRLLVL.

The chain recombines TRBV3-1 (or the pseudogene TRBV3-2) with TRBJ1-2, with TRBD1 identical over 7 bases. The trim removed 1 base at V and 0 bases at J, leaving 8 bases unmatched. The CDR3 runs 17 residues. Looked up from germline, CDR1 is LGHDT and CDR2 is YNNKEL (reference sequence). The CDR3 reads CASSQVPRDRSNYGYTF. CDR3 nucleotide sequence: TGTGCCAGCAGCCAAGTCCCCCGGGACAGATCTAACTATGGCTACACCTTC.

The V gene is TRBV7-2, the J gene TRBJ2-7; 8 bases fit TRBD2. CDR1 is SGHTA and CDR2 is FQGNSA in the germline V gene. V was clipped by 3 bases and J by 2 bases; unmatched bases: 15. This CDR3 comprises 18 residues. CDR3 protein: CASSFRLTSSGPTYEQYF. The CDR3 nucleotides are TGTGCCAGCAGCTTCCGCCTAACTTCTAGCGGGCCCACCTACGAGCAGTACTTC.

The chain carries TRBV19 and TRBJ2-4; D might be TRBD1 (5 bases). Trimming shortened V by 9 bases and J by 9 bases, and 15 bases separated the two germline ends. CDR1 is LNHDA and CDR2 is SQIVND in the germline V gene (reference sequence). This CDR3 is built from 12 residues. Here the CDR3 reads CASEPQGGIQYF. Written as DNA, the CDR3 is TGTGCCAGCGAGCCCCAGGGTGGCATTCAGTACTTC.

This clone showed up just a few times. The chain uses TRBV7-6 and TRBJ2-7; 14 bases are shared with TRBD2. The length of the CDR3 is 19 residues. V shed 0 bases, J shed 7 bases, and the junction held 14 bases outside the gene matches. CDR1 SGHVS and CDR2 FNYEAQ come from the germline V gene. CDR3 in amino acids: CASSLAGGGTSGRTLEQYF. The CDR3 DNA reads as TGTGCCAGCAGCTTAGCCGGTGGGGGGACTAGCGGGAGAACCTTGGAGCAGTACTTC.

The chain links TRBV9 to TRBJ1-5, with D uncertain. Trimming removed 3 bases from V and 0 bases from J, with 4 bases in between. CDR1 is SGDLS and CDR2 is YYNGEE in the germline V gene. This CDR3 is 13 amino acids long. Written as DNA, the CDR3 is TGTGCCAGCAGCGCCAATAGCAATCAGCCCCAGCATTTT. Encoded protein: CASSANSNQPQHF.

The chain has TRBV18 and TRBJ2-3; 9 bases line up with TRBD1. The trim removed 3 bases at V and 4 bases at J, leaving 5 bases unmatched. Germline V gene sequence: CDR1 KGHSH, CDR2 LQKENI. The CDR3 sequence is 15 residues long. CDR3 amino acids: CASSPGTGFADTQYF. DNA for the CDR3: TGTGCCAGCTCACCGGGGACAGGGTTCGCAGATACGCAGTATTTT.